This TCR beta chain stems from a study of T cell changes during pregnancy in multiple sclerosis. Sequenced by immunoSEQ multiplex PCR; TCRdb stores in-frame clones only, minus some. The sample contains tens of thousands of clones, more than 90% of which appear only once. V dropped 0 bases and J dropped 7 bases, with 10 bases sitting between them. Germline V gene lookup returns CDR1 SGHRS and CDR2 YFSETQ. This CDR3 is built from 14 residues. The material sequenced was CD4+ T cells from peripheral blood mononuclear cells, taken in the second trimester of pregnancy. The receptor's source is a female donor in good health, enrolled as a control in a pregnancy study. The rearrangement links TRBV5-1 to TRBJ1-4; D is undetermined. The CDR3 region has the DNA TGCGCCAGCAGCTTGGGTGGGCTTGGTGAAAAACTGTTTTTT. Translating it yields CASSLGGLGEKLFF.